Given below is one T cell receptor beta chain in context. The V and J ends lost 6 bases and 4 bases, in that order; junction bases with no gene match: 0. The CDR3 is 12 amino acids. Germline V gene data show CDR1 as MDHEN and CDR2 as SYDVKM. The data belong to a study of blood T cell repertoires in COVID-19. Study-wide context: Samples representing acute and convalescent COVID-19 were sourced from the United States, Italy and Spain. T cells, B-cell-depleted T cells, or PBMCs supplied cDNA or gDNA.

Original analysis: It was from reference gene primer amplification that nucleated cell counts were estimated. Some clones are missing from TCRdb's copy, which holds only in-frame ones; the method was immunoSEQ multiplex PCR. V, J and clone size derive from that table, while D and trimming were established from the DNA sequence. The sample shows just over 250,000 clones, about 88% of them seen only once. The V gene is TRBV28, the J gene TRBJ1-3; 7 bases line up with TRBD1. Sequenced: peripheral blood. The receptor's source is a man aged 55 to 70 who had recovered from COVID-19. The chain's CDR3 is CASRTGGNTIYF. CDR3 nucleotide sequence: TGTGCCAGCAGGACAGGGGGAAACACCATATATTTT.